One sample yielded the 13 T cell receptor beta chains listed below, sequenced in a study of cytomegalovirus exposure and HLA in healthy donors. The PCR was carried out with 60 Vbeta primers and 13 Jbeta primers. Here immunoSEQ multiplex PCR was the method, and the copy in TCRdb shows in-frame clones only, minus some. The table includes 100,000 to 150,000 clones, roughly four fifths detected once. The specimen sequenced was PBMCs. The receptor source for this set is a woman in her fifties or sixties in good health and CMV-seronegative.

V is TRBV7-2 and J is TRBJ2-6; 10 positions match TRBD2. This CDR3 is built from 18 residues. Germline-derived CDR1 and CDR2 are SGHTA and FQGNSA. The J segment lost 1 base and the V segment lost 0 bases, leaving 3 bases of the junction unmatched. The CDR3 region has the DNA TGTGCCAGCAGCTTAGCCAGCGGGAGGGGTTCTGGGGCCAACGTCCTGACTTTC. Its translation: CASSLASGRGSGANVLTF.

The chain uses TRBV5-4 and TRBJ2-7; tentatively, D is TRBD1 (6 bases). CDR1 SGHNT and CDR2 YYREEE come from the germline V gene (reference sequence). This CDR3 contains 12 residues. Between the trimmed V and J ends, which lost 3 bases and 4 bases, there was a span of 8 bases. The CDR3 DNA follows: TGTGCCAGCAGCTGGGACAATTACGAGCAGTACTTC. It codes for CASSWDNYEQYF.

This chain uses TRBV7-9 with TRBJ2-1; 7 bases align to TRBD2. Germline trimming cut 5 bases from V and 6 bases from J; bases unmatched to any gene: 13. Germline CDR1 and CDR2: SEHNR and FQNEAQ (reference sequence). CDR3 size: 16 residues. The CDR3 here is CASSNPLAGVTNEQFF. The CDR3 DNA reads TGTGCCAGCAGCAACCCTCTCGCGGGAGTTACCAATGAGCAGTTCTTC.

There are a few counts of this clone. The gene calls are TRBV5-4 and TRBJ1-1, with 7 bases lining up with TRBD1. The CDR3 length is 14 residues. Germline V gene lookup returns CDR1 SGHNT and CDR2 YYREEE (reference sequence). V was pared by 4 bases and J by 4 bases, with 7 bases of the junction left unmatched. The CDR3 loop is CASSKDRASTEAFF. Here the CDR3 DNA reads TGTGCCAGCAGCAAAGACAGGGCGAGCACTGAAGCTTTCTTT.

In DNA form, the CDR3 reads TGCGCCAGCAGCGTAGATCGGGACAGGGAGAACTCTGGGGCCAACGTCCTGACTTTC. Translating it yields CASSVDRDRENSGANVLTF. The J gene is TRBJ2-6, the V gene TRBV4-1; 9 positions match TRBD1. Germline-derived CDR1 and CDR2 are MGHRA and YSYEKL. This CDR3 spans 19 amino acids. The ends lost 5 bases at V and 0 bases at J; junction bases unmatched: 11.

The chain combines TRBV7-9 with TRBJ1-5, with D maybe TRBD1 (5 bases). The CDR3 spans 14 residues. Germline-derived CDR1 and CDR2 are SEHNR and FQNEAQ (reference sequence). Trimming took 1 base from V and 6 from J, leaving 10 bases between them. The CDR3 is CASSLGGTGQPQHF. For the CDR3, the DNA is TGTGCCAGCAGCTTAGGGGGAACAGGTCAGCCCCAGCATTTT.

This sequence joins TRBV5-8 and TRBJ1-2; no firm D call. CDR1 is SGHTS and CDR2 is YDEGEE in the germline V gene. Trimming pared 0 bases from V and 5 bases from J, leaving 8 bases between. This CDR3 has 13 amino acids. The DNA of the CDR3 is TGTGCCAGCAGCTTGGACAGAGTTTATGGCTACACCTTC. It translates to CASSLDRVYGYTF.

The rearrangement joins TRBV5-4 to TRBJ2-5; 9 positions match TRBD2. The germline V gene encodes CDR1 SGHNT and CDR2 YYREEE (reference sequence). CDR3 length equals 15 residues. The junction had 5 bases not matched to a gene; V was cut back by 1 base and J by 4 bases. The CDR3 loop is CASSLTSGPTETQYF. The CDR3 region has the DNA TGTGCCAGCAGCTTGACTAGCGGGCCTACAGAGACCCAGTACTTC.

CDR3 in DNA: TGTGCCAGCAGCTCGACAGGGGTTCTAGAGACCCAGTACTTC. This translates into CASSSTGVLETQYF. The rearrangement links TRBV7-3 to TRBJ2-5; 8 bases match TRBD1. Trimming removed 4 bases from V and 4 bases from J; junction bases left unmatched: 5. The CDR3 is 14 residues long. The germline V gene encodes CDR1 SGHTA and CDR2 FQGTGA.

The gene calls are TRBV7-2 and TRBJ2-1, with D perhaps matching TRBD2 (5 bases). V lost 5 bases to trimming and J lost 3 bases, with 11 bases between them. In germline, CDR1 is SGHTA, CDR2 FQGNSA. The CDR3 is 14 residues long. Written as DNA, the CDR3 is TGTGCCAGCAGCCCCTTCCGGGACTACAATGAGCAGTTCTTC. It specifies CASSPFRDYNEQFF.

This chain links TRBV19 with TRBJ1-5, with TRBD1 matching 7 bases. The germline CDR1 and CDR2 sequences are LNHDA and SQIVND (reference sequence). The J segment lost 5 bases and the V segment lost 8 bases, leaving 6 bases of the junction unmatched. The CDR3 length is 13 residues. The CDR3 is CASADRVDQPQHF. The CDR3, as DNA: TGTGCCAGTGCAGACAGGGTCGATCAGCCCCAGCATTTT.

The chain carries TRBV30 and TRBJ1-5; 8 bases are a match to TRBD1. After removal of 2 bases from V and 6 bases from J, the junction contained 12 bases not matched to a gene. CDR3 size: 16 residues. Germline CDR1 and CDR2: GTSNPN and SVGIG (reference sequence). The CDR3 protein is CAWSPERQGTAQPQHF. CDR3 DNA sequence: TGTGCCTGGAGTCCCGAAAGACAGGGGACAGCTCAGCCCCAGCATTTT.

This sequence joins TRBV7-8 and TRBJ1-1; 9 bases map to TRBD1. The germline gives CDR1 SGHVS, CDR2 FQNEAQ. V was clipped by 7 bases and J by 8 bases; unmatched bases: 8. CDR3 size: 13 residues. CDR3 amino acids: CASIIGGQGEAFF. Here the CDR3 DNA reads TGTGCCAGCATAATTGGGGGACAGGGAGAAGCTTTCTTT.